The 10 T cell receptor beta chains in this list originate from one sample, sequenced in a study of blood T cell repertoires in COVID-19. Measured with immunoSEQ multiplex PCR; TCRdb has only the in-frame clones, and not every one. This table has about 270,000 clones, roughly 91% appearing once. Source material: PBMCs or T cells enriched from blood (not recorded which). The receptors originated from a woman aged 60-70 years in a cohort exposed to, infected with or recovered from COVID-19 (not recorded which).

This rearrangement joins TRBV2 to TRBJ2-1; TRBD1 matches 9 bases. This CDR3 has 16 residues. The V and J ends lost 6 bases and 3 bases, in that order; junction bases with no gene match: 9. Looked up from germline, CDR1 is SNHLY and CDR2 is FYNNEI. CDR3 loop: CASRETGGMYYNEQFF. The CDR3 coding sequence is TGTGCCAGCAGGGAAACAGGGGGCATGTACTACAATGAGCAGTTCTTC.

The J gene is TRBJ2-3, the V gene TRBV19; 10 positions match TRBD2. The V segment lost 5 bases and the J segment 3 bases; nucleotides outside the gene matches: 8. CDR1 LNHDA and CDR2 SQIVND come from the germline V gene (reference sequence). The CDR3 is 16 amino acids. DNA for the CDR3: TGTGCCAGTAGTTGGGGACTAGCGAAGGGGACAGATACGCAGTATTTT. Residues: CASSWGLAKGTDTQYF. Supplemented by reference TRBV19 and TRBJ2-3, the full variable domain reads DGGITQSPKYLFRKEGQNVTLSCEQNLNHDAMYWYRQDPGQGLRLIYYSQIVNDFQKGDIAEGYSVSREKKESFPLTVTSAQKNPTAFYLCASSWGLAKGTDTQYFGPGTRLTVL.

The chain combines TRBV7-3 with TRBJ2-1; TRBD1 might be the D (6 bases). The CDR3 is 15 amino acids. Germline CDR1 SGHTA, CDR2 FQGTGA. Between the trimmed V and J ends, which lost 5 bases and 2 bases, there was a span of 13 bases. DNA of the CDR3: TGTGCCAGCAGCCCGGGGACACCTGCCTACAATGAGCAGTTCTTC. Translating it yields CASSPGTPAYNEQFF.

The chain is built from TRBV4-1 and TRBJ2-1; 13 nucleotides line up with TRBD2. Per germline, CDR1 MGHRA and CDR2 YSYEKL. The trim removed 1 base at V and 7 bases at J, leaving 4 bases unmatched. This CDR3 is built from 16 residues. The CDR3 region is CASSQVGLAGNNEQFF. In nucleotides, the CDR3 is TGCGCCAGCAGCCAAGTGGGACTAGCGGGGAATAATGAGCAGTTCTTC.

The V and J genes are TRBV6-1 and TRBJ2-7; TRBD2 matches at 11 bases. The V segment lost 0 bases and the J segment 3 bases; nucleotides outside the gene matches: 10. The germline CDR1 and CDR2 sequences are MNHNS and SASEGT. The CDR3 consists of 18 residues. This CDR3 reads CASSEAVTSGIFGYEQYF. CDR3 coding DNA: TGTGCCAGCAGTGAAGCGGTGACTAGCGGGATTTTCGGCTACGAGCAGTACTTC.

The CDR3: CASSLTGAYYTGELFF. Written as DNA, the CDR3 is TGTGCCAGCAGCTTGACAGGGGCCTATTACACCGGGGAGCTGTTTTTT. The chain uses TRBV11-2 and TRBJ2-2; 8 positions agree with TRBD1. CDR3 length: 16 residues. CDR1 and CDR2 (germline): SGHAT, FQNNGV. Unmatched junction bases numbered 6, after V lost 3 bases and J lost 3 bases.

About this clone itself: This sample also contains other DNA sequences that code for the same CDR3. CDR3 bases: TGCGCCAGCAGCTCCGGACAGGGAAATCAGCCCCAGCATTTT. Protein: CASSSGQGNQPQHF. This sequence joins TRBV5-1 and TRBJ1-5; 8 nucleotides match TRBD1. The germline V gene has CDR1 SGHRS and CDR2 YFSETQ. Losses at the gene ends were 3 bases for V and 4 bases for J; bases not matched to a gene: 3. The CDR3 length is 14 residues.

This clone appeared a single time. A junction end diverges from the germline sequence, so it may reflect a read error. The chain couples TRBV10-1 to TRBJ2-1, with 7 bases matching TRBD1. This CDR3 is 15 amino acids long. The germline V gene has CDR1 WNHNN and CDR2 SYGVQD (reference sequence). CDR3 DNA sequence: TGCGCCAGCGGCCAGAGGGGGCAGGGCCAGGAATACAGGATCTTC. This sequence encodes CASGQRGQGQEYRIF.

This chain uses TRBV27 with TRBJ1-6, with 7 positions matching TRBD1. Germline V gene data show CDR1 as MNHEY and CDR2 as SMNVEV (reference sequence). V lost 2 bases to trimming and J lost 7 bases; unmatched junction nucleotides: 2. CDR3 length: 14 amino acids. CDR3 in amino acids: CASSLRGLNSPLHF. The CDR3 nucleotides read TGTGCCAGCAGTTTAAGGGGGCTAAATTCACCCCTCCACTTT.

The gene calls are TRBV23-1 and TRBJ2-7; no clear D gene. TRBV23-1 is recorded as an ORF, its role being uncertain. The CDR3 loop spans 12 amino acids. V dropped 6 bases and J dropped 0 bases, with 6 bases sitting between them. The CDR3 sequence is CASSTGSYEQYF. The CDR3 nucleotides are TGCGCCAGCAGCACCGGCTCCTACGAGCAGTACTTC.